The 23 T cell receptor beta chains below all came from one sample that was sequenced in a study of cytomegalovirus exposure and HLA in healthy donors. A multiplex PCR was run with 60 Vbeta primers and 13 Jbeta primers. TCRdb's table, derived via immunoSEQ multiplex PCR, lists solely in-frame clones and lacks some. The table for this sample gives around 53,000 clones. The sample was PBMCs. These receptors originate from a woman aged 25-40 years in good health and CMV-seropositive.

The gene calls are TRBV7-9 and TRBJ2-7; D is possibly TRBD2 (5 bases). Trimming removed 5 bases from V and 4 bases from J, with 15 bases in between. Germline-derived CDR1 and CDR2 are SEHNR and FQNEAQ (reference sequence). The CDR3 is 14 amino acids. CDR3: CASSPGVAKYEQYF. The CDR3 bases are TGTGCCAGCAGCCCTGGGGTAGCGAAATACGAGCAGTACTTC.

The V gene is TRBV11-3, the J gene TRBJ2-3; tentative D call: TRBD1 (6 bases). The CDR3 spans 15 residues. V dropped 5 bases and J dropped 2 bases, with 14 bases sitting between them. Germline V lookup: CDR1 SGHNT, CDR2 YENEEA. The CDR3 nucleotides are TGTGCCAGCAGCGTGGGGGCCTACTACACAGATACGCAGTATTTT. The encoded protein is CASSVGAYYTDTQYF.

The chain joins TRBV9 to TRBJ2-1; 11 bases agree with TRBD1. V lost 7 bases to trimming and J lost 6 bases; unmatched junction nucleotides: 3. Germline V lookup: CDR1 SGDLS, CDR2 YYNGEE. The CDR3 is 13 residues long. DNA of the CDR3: TGTGCCAGCCGGGGACAGGGGGGCAATGAGCAGTTCTTC. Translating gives CASRGQGGNEQFF.

The CDR3 sequence is CASSGRQLKRGQSKETQYF. The CDR3 nucleotides read TGTGCCAGCAGCGGCCGCCAGCTTAAGCGTGGTCAATCTAAAGAGACCCAGTACTTC. The genes are TRBV9 and TRBJ2-5; D call uncertain. Germline-derived CDR1 and CDR2 are SGDLS and YYNGEE. The CDR3 spans 19 residues. With 3 bases removed from V and 3 bases from J, the gap between germline ends came to 27 bases.

CDR3 sequence reads: CAISDRQGAGGYTF. In nucleotides, the CDR3 is TGTGCCATCAGTGATCGACAGGGGGCTGGTGGCTACACCTTC. The chain combines TRBV10-3 with TRBJ1-2; 10 bases are a match to TRBD1. Germline V CDR1 and CDR2: ENHRY, SYGVKD. There are 14 residues in the CDR3. V was clipped by 3 bases and J by 7 bases; unmatched bases: 5.

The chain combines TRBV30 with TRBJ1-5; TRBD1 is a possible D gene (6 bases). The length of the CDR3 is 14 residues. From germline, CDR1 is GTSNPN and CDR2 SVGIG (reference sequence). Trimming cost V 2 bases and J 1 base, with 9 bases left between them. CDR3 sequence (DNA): TGTGCCTGGAGTCGGGGGGCGAGCAATCAGCCCCAGCATTTT. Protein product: CAWSRGASNQPQHF.

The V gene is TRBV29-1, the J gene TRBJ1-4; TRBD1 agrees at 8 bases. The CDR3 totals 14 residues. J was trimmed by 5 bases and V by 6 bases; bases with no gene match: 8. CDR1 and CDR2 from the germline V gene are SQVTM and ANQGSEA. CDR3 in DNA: TGCAGCGTGAGAGGACAGGGCGCCAATGAAAAACTGTTTTTT. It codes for CSVRGQGANEKLFF.

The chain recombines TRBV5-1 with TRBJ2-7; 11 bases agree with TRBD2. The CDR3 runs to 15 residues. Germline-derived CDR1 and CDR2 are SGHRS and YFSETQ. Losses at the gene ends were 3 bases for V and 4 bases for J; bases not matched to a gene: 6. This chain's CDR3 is CASSSTSGSSYEQYF. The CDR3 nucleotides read TGCGCCAGCAGCTCAACTAGCGGGAGTAGTTACGAGCAGTACTTC.

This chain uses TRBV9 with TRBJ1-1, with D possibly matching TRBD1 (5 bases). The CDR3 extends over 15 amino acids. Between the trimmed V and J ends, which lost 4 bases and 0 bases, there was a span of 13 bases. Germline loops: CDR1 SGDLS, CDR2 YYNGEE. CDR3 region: CASSPRQIMNTEAFF. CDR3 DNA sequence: TGTGCCAGCAGCCCCAGACAGATTATGAACACTGAAGCTTTCTTT.

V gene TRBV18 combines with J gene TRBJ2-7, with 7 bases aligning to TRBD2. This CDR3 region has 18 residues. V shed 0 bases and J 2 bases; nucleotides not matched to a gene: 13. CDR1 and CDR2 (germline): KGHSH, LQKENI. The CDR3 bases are TGTGCCAGCTCACCACCGGGGACGGGCGGGAGTGATCCCTACGAGCAGTACTTC. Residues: CASSPPGTGGSDPYEQYF.

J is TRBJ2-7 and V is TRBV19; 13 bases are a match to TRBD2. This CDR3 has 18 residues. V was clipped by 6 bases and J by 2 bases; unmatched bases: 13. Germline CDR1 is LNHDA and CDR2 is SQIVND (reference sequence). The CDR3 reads CASSPEETSGRSAYEQYF. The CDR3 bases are TGTGCCAGTAGCCCGGAGGAGACTAGCGGGAGGAGCGCCTACGAGCAGTACTTC. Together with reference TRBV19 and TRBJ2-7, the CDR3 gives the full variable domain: DGGITQSPKYLFRKEGQNVTLSCEQNLNHDAMYWYRQDPGQGLRLIYYSQIVNDFQKGDIAEGYSVSREKKESFPLTVTSAQKNPTAFYLCASSPEETSGRSAYEQYFGPGTRLTVT.

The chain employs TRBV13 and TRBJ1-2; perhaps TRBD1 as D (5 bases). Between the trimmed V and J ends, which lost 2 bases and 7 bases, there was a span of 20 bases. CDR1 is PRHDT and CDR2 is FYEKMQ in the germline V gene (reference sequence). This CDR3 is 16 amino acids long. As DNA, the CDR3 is TGTGCCAGCAGCTTATGGAGTCAGGGAAGGAGAAGTGGCTACACCTTC. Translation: CASSLWSQGRRSGYTF.

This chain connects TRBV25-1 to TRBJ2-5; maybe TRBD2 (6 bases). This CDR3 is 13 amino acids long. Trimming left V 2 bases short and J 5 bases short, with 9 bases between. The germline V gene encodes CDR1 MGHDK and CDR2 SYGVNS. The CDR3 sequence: CASSEAGGETQYF. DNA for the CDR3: TGTGCCAGCAGTGAAGCCGGAGGGGAGACCCAGTACTTC.

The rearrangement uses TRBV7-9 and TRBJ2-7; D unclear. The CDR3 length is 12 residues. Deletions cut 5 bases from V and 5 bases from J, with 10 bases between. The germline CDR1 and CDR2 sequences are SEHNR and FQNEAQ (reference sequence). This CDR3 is CASSNTMNEQYF. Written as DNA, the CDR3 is TGTGCCAGCAGCAATACTATGAACGAGCAGTACTTC.

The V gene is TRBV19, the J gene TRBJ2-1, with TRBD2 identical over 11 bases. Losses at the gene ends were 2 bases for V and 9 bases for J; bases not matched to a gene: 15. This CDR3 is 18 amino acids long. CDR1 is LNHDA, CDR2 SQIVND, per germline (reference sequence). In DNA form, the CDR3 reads TGTGCCAGTAGTATACAGGGTGGGAGACTAGCGGGAAGGGGTGAGCAGTTCTTC. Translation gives CASSIQGGRLAGRGEQFF.

CDR3 DNA: TGCGCCAGCAGGCAACAGGGGACCTCACCCAAAAACATTCAGTACTTC. Amino acid sequence: CASRQQGTSPKNIQYF. The genes are TRBV4-1 and TRBJ2-4; 7 bases line up with TRBD1. Germline trimming cut 6 bases from V and 2 bases from J; bases unmatched to any gene: 10. CDR3 length equals 16 residues. Germline CDR1 reads MGHRA; CDR2 reads YSYEKL.

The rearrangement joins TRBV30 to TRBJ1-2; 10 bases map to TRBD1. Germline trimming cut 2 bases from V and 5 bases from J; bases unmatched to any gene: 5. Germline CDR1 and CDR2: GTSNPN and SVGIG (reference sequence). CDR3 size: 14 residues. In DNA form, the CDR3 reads TGTGCCTGGAGTACGGGACAGGGGACTTATGGCTACACCTTC. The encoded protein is CAWSTGQGTYGYTF.

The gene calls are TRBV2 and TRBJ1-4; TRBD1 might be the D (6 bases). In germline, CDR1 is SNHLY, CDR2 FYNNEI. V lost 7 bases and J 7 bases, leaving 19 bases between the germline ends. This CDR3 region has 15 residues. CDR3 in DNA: TGTGCCAGCAACCTTAGAGGGGGACAATCTGAAAAACTGTTTTTT. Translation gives CASNLRGGQSEKLFF.

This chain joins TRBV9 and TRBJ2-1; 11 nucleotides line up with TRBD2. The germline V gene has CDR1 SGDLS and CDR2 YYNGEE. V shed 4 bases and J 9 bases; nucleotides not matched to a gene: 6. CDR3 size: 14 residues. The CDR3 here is CASSLGTSGGEQFF. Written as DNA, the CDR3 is TGTGCCAGCAGCCTTGGGACTAGCGGTGGTGAGCAGTTCTTC.

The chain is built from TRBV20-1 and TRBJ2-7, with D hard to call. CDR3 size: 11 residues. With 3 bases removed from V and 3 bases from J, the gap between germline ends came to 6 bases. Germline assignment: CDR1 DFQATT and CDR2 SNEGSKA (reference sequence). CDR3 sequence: CSASLSYEQYF. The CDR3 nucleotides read TGCAGTGCTAGTTTGAGCTACGAGCAGTACTTC.

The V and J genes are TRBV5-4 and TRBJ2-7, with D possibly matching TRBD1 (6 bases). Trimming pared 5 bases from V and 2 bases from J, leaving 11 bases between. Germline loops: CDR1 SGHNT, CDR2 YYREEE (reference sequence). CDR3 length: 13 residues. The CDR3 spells CASSATGPYEQYF. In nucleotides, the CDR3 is TGTGCCAGCAGTGCGACAGGCCCCTACGAGCAGTACTTC. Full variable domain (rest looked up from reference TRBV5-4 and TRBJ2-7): ETGVTQSPTHLIKTRGQQVTLRCSSQSGHNTVSWYQQALGQGPQFIFQYYREEENGRGNFPPRFSGLQFPNYSSELNVNALELDDSALYLCASSATGPYEQYFGPGTRLTVT.

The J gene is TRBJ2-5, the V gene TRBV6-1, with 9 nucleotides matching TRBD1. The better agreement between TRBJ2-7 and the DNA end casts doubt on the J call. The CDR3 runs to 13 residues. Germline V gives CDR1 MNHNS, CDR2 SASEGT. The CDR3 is CATLRDRAHEQYF. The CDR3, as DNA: TGTGCCACCCTCCGGGACAGGGCCCACGAGCAGTACTTC.

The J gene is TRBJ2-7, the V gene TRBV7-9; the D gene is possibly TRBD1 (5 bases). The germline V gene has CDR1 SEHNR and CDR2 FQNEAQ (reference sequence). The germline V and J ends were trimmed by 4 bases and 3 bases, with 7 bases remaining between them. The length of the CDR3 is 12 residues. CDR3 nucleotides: TGTGCCAGCAGCTCCACAGGCTACGAGCAGTACTTC. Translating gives CASSSTGYEQYF.